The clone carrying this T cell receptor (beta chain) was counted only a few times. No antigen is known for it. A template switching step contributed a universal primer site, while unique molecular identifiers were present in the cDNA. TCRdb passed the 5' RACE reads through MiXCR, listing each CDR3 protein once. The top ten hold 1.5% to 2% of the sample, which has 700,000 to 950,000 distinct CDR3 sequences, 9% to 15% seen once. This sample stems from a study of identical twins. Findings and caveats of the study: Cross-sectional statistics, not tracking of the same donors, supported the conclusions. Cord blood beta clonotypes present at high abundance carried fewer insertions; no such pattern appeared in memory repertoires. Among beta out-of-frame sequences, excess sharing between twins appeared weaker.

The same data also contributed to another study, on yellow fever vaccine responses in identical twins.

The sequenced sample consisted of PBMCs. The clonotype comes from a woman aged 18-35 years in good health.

The CDR3 is CASSPDRARIVSPYEQYF. The CDR3 nucleotides are TGTGCCAGCAGTCCGGACAGGGCACGTATTGTTAGCCCCTACGAGCAGTACTTC. This chain uses TRBV21-1 with TRBJ2-7; TRBD1 is the table's D call, not checked against the DNA. TRBV21-1 is termed a pseudogene. This CDR3 is built from 18 residues.